Listed below are T cell receptor beta chains from one sample, sequenced in a study of blood T cell repertoires in COVID-19. Using immunoSEQ multiplex PCR, the repertoire was profiled, and TCRdb retains in-frame clones only, with some absent. The sample has approximately 400,000 clones, more than 70% seen once. Sample: peripheral blood. The receptors stem from a woman aged 50 to 60 with COVID-19, enrolled during active disease. Both conserved end residues are part of each CDR3. A D gene is named only where the DNA matches it firmly. Only some rows state a clone size, as once, few, many or a class for expanded clones.

j_gene: TRBJ2-7
v_gene: TRBV4-2
d_gene: TRBD1
len: 15
abundance: -
CDR3nt: TGTGCCAGCAGCCAAGAGGGACAGGACTCCTACGAGCAGTACTTC
CDR3aa: CASSQEGQDSYEQYF

j_gene: TRBJ2-7
v_gene: TRBV6-5
d_gene: -
len: 13
abundance: -
CDR3nt: TGTGCCAGCAGAGGAAGGCCCACGGGCGAGCAGTACTTC
CDR3aa: CASRGRPTGEQYF

j_gene: TRBJ1-2
v_gene: TRBV19
d_gene: -
len: 14
abundance: -
CDR3nt: TGTGCCAGTAGTATTGTCGGGGAGACGGGAGGCTACACCTTC
CDR3aa: CASSIVGETGGYTF

j_gene: TRBJ1-1
v_gene: TRBV3-1/TRBV3-2
d_gene: -
len: 14
abundance: -
CDR3nt: TGTGCCAGCAGCCTTACCGGGGGGAACACTGAAGCTTTCTTT
CDR3aa: CASSLTGGNTEAFF

j_gene: TRBJ2-7
v_gene: TRBV6-5
d_gene: TRBD2
len: 13
abundance: -
CDR3nt: TGTGCCAGCAGGGGGGGGGTACGGTACGAGCAGTACTTC
CDR3aa: CASRGGVRYEQYF

j_gene: TRBJ2-1
v_gene: TRBV7-9
d_gene: TRBD2
len: 14
abundance: -
CDR3nt: TGTGCCAGCAGCACCGGACTAGCGGGTCATGAGCAGTTCTTC
CDR3aa: CASSTGLAGHEQFF

j_gene: TRBJ2-2
v_gene: TRBV9
d_gene: TRBD2
len: 18
abundance: -
CDR3nt: TGTGCCAGCAGCCCCCCGTTGCTAGCGGGGGGCTACACCGGGGAGCTGTTTTTT
CDR3aa: CASSPPLLAGGYTGELFF

j_gene: TRBJ2-3
v_gene: TRBV6-1
d_gene: -
len: 13
abundance: -
CDR3nt: TGTGCCAGCAGTGAAAGGAGCGTAGATACGCAGTATTTT
CDR3aa: CASSERSVDTQYF

j_gene: TRBJ2-3
v_gene: TRBV3-1/TRBV3-2
d_gene: -
len: 15
abundance: -
CDR3nt: TGTGCCAGCAGCCCAACCCCAGGGAGCACAGATACGCAGTATTTT
CDR3aa: CASSPTPGSTDTQYF

j_gene: TRBJ2-3
v_gene: TRBV30
d_gene: TRBD2
len: 14
abundance: -
CDR3nt: TGTGCCTGGAGTCCAGCGGGGGGCGCAGATACGCAGTATTTT
CDR3aa: CAWSPAGGADTQYF

j_gene: TRBJ2-4
v_gene: TRBV21-1
d_gene: -
len: 18
abundance: -
CDR3nt: TGTGCCAGCAGCTCAATTCTCGTCCCAACCGGGGACAAAAACATTCAGTACTTC
CDR3aa: CASSSILVPTGDKNIQYF

j_gene: TRBJ1-2
v_gene: TRBV13
d_gene: -
len: 13
abundance: -
CDR3nt: TGTGCCAGCAGCCTACAGGGCGGCTATGGCTACACCTTC
CDR3aa: CASSLQGGYGYTF

j_gene: TRBJ1-3
v_gene: TRBV6-5
d_gene: -
len: 13
abundance: -
CDR3nt: TGTGCCAGTCGAGTGAGCTCTGGAAACACCATATATTTT
CDR3aa: CASRVSSGNTIYF

j_gene: TRBJ2-3
v_gene: TRBV24-1
d_gene: TRBD2
len: 15
abundance: -
CDR3nt: TGTGCCACCAGTGATTTTCCCTCCGGGGGGGATACGCAGTATTTT
CDR3aa: CATSDFPSGGDTQYF

j_gene: TRBJ2-1
v_gene: TRBV2
d_gene: TRBD2
len: 14
abundance: -
CDR3nt: TGTGCCAGCAGTGAGGGACTAGCATCGCGGGAGCAGTTCTTC
CDR3aa: CASSEGLASREQFF

j_gene: TRBJ1-2
v_gene: TRBV2
d_gene: TRBD1
len: 12
abundance: -
CDR3nt: TGTGCCAGCAGTGTACAGGGGTCCGGCTACACCTTC
CDR3aa: CASSVQGSGYTF

j_gene: TRBJ1-2
v_gene: TRBV14
d_gene: -
len: 15
abundance: once
CDR3nt: TGTGCCAGCAGCCAAGATCGGGAATACCGCCTTGGCTACACCTTC
CDR3aa: CASSQDREYRLGYTF

j_gene: TRBJ2-1
v_gene: TRBV6-4
d_gene: TRBD1
len: 17
abundance: -
CDR3nt: TGTGCCAGCAGTGACAGGTCGTCACAGGGGGCTATCGGTGAGCAGTTCTTC
CDR3aa: CASSDRSSQGAIGEQFF

j_gene: TRBJ2-5
v_gene: TRBV7-2
d_gene: -
len: 13
abundance: once
CDR3nt: TGTGCCAGCAGCCGGGGAGGAGCAGAGACCCAGTACTTC
CDR3aa: CASSRGGAETQYF

j_gene: TRBJ2-2
v_gene: TRBV3-1/TRBV3-2
d_gene: -
len: 13
abundance: -
CDR3nt: TGTGCCAGCAGCCAAGGGAGGACCGGGGAGCTGTTTTTT
CDR3aa: CASSQGRTGELFF

j_gene: TRBJ1-6
v_gene: TRBV2
d_gene: -
len: 15
abundance: -
CDR3nt: TGTGCCAGCAGTCAGGAGGGACGGTATAATTCACCCCTCCACTTT
CDR3aa: CASSQEGRYNSPLHF

j_gene: TRBJ1-2
v_gene: TRBV18
d_gene: -
len: 14
abundance: -
CDR3nt: TGTGCCAGCTCATCCTCAGCCGAGGGCTATGGCTACACCTTC
CDR3aa: CASSSSAEGYGYTF

j_gene: TRBJ2-1
v_gene: TRBV7-6
d_gene: TRBD2
len: 15
abundance: -
CDR3nt: TGTGCCAGCAGCTTACTCGGGGGGGCCTACAATGAGCAGTTCTTC
CDR3aa: CASSLLGGAYNEQFF

j_gene: TRBJ1-2
v_gene: TRBV12-3/TRBV12-4
d_gene: -
len: 13
abundance: -
CDR3nt: TGTGCCAGCAATCTTTACGGGACTTGGGGCTACACCTTC
CDR3aa: CASNLYGTWGYTF

j_gene: TRBJ1-1
v_gene: TRBV29-1
d_gene: -
len: 13
abundance: few
CDR3nt: TGCAGCGCTTGCAGGGGAGGGGACACTGAAGCTTTCTTT
CDR3aa: CSACRGGDTEAFF

j_gene: TRBJ1-2
v_gene: TRBV30
d_gene: -
len: 15
abundance: -
CDR3nt: TGTGCCTGGAGACGATCTGGCGGGGGCGGCTATGGCTACACCTTC
CDR3aa: CAWRRSGGGGYGYTF

j_gene: TRBJ2-3
v_gene: TRBV5-1
d_gene: -
len: 15
abundance: -
CDR3nt: TGCGCCAGCAGCTTGACGGAGATCCGCACAGATACGCAGTATTTT
CDR3aa: CASSLTEIRTDTQYF

j_gene: TRBJ1-6
v_gene: TRBV7-2
d_gene: -
len: 13
abundance: -
CDR3nt: TGTGCCAGCAGGGCCGGAGGAAATTCACCCCTCCACTTT
CDR3aa: CASRAGGNSPLHF

j_gene: TRBJ2-7
v_gene: TRBV5-4
d_gene: TRBD2
len: 14
abundance: -
CDR3nt: TGTGCCAGCAGTCCCGAGCGGGGCCCCTACGAGCAGTACTTC
CDR3aa: CASSPERGPYEQYF

j_gene: TRBJ1-1
v_gene: TRBV6-5
d_gene: -
len: 15
abundance: -
CDR3nt: TGTGCCAGCAGGCAGGGCGTTGGGATGAACACTGAAGCTTTCTTT
CDR3aa: CASRQGVGMNTEAFF

j_gene: TRBJ2-2
v_gene: TRBV27
d_gene: TRBD1
len: 15
abundance: -
CDR3nt: TGTGCCAGCAGTTTACGGACAGGGCAAACCGGGGAGCTGTTTTTT
CDR3aa: CASSLRTGQTGELFF

j_gene: TRBJ2-5
v_gene: TRBV28
d_gene: -
len: 15
abundance: once
CDR3nt: TGTGCCAGCAGCAGGCGAACAGGGGAGGAAGAGACCCAGTACTTC
CDR3aa: CASSRRTGEEETQYF

j_gene: TRBJ2-2
v_gene: TRBV6-2/TRBV6-3
d_gene: -
len: 15
abundance: -
CDR3nt: TGTGCCAGCAGTTACTCGGGCACGCGTTCCGGGGAGCTGTTTTTT
CDR3aa: CASSYSGTRSGELFF

j_gene: TRBJ2-1
v_gene: TRBV24-1
d_gene: -
len: 13
abundance: -
CDR3nt: TGTGCCACCAGTGAAAGGGGAGGTTATGAGCAGTTCTTC
CDR3aa: CATSERGGYEQFF

j_gene: TRBJ1-2
v_gene: TRBV21-1
d_gene: -
len: 10
abundance: -
CDR3nt: TGTGCCAGAAAGACAGGTGGCTACACCTTC
CDR3aa: CARKTGGYTF

j_gene: TRBJ2-7
v_gene: TRBV10-2
d_gene: -
len: 13
abundance: -
CDR3nt: TGCGCCAGCACCCCGACACCAACCTACGAGCAGTACTTC
CDR3aa: CASTPTPTYEQYF

j_gene: TRBJ1-2
v_gene: TRBV5-6
d_gene: TRBD1
len: 15
abundance: -
CDR3nt: TGTGCCAGCAGCTTCGGAACAGGGGGCAGTAGTGGCTACACCTTC
CDR3aa: CASSFGTGGSSGYTF

j_gene: TRBJ1-1
v_gene: TRBV6-6
d_gene: -
len: 14
abundance: once
CDR3nt: TGTGCCAGCAGTTACGGGGGGGGTGACACTGAAGCTTTCTTT
CDR3aa: CASSYGGGDTEAFF

j_gene: TRBJ2-7
v_gene: TRBV20-1
d_gene: -
len: 11
abundance: -
CDR3nt: TGCAGTGCCCGGACCCCGGGGGAGCAGTACTTC
CDR3aa: CSARTPGEQYF

j_gene: TRBJ2-5
v_gene: TRBV5-1
d_gene: -
len: 15
abundance: -
CDR3nt: TGCGCCAGCAGCTTGTGGTCCGGCAGAGGGGAGACCCAGTACTTC
CDR3aa: CASSLWSGRGETQYF

j_gene: TRBJ2-7
v_gene: TRBV2
d_gene: TRBD1
len: 18
abundance: -
CDR3nt: TGTGCCAGCACCATCATAAGGGGACAGAGCCTTAAATCCTACGAGCAGTACTTC
CDR3aa: CASTIIRGQSLKSYEQYF

j_gene: TRBJ1-1
v_gene: TRBV5-6
d_gene: -
len: 12
abundance: -
CDR3nt: TGTGCCAGCAGCTTTGGGAGGACTGAAGCTTTCTTT
CDR3aa: CASSFGRTEAFF